This entry lists 14 T cell receptor beta chains sequenced from one sample in a study of CD8 T cells in ankylosing spondylitis. Their specific antigens are unknown. In TCRdb, the 5' RACE reads were re-called with MiXCR into one record per CDR3 protein. The data hold 650,000 to 800,000 distinct CDR3 sequences, with around 20% observed a single time. Study-wide findings and caveats: Among TCR beta sequences, a motif of under ten highly homologous variants appeared characteristic of ankylosing spondylitis blood.

The sample consisted of blood, either unsorted or a sorted T cell fraction (not recorded which). The receptors come from a male donor with ankylosing spondylitis.

V is TRBV2 and J is TRBJ1-5; TRBD1 matches 8 bases. This CDR3 has 15 amino acids. J gave up 1 base and V 5 bases, and 4 bases lay outside the gene matches. Per the germline V gene, CDR1 is SNHLY and CDR2 is FYNNEI. The DNA of the CDR3 is TGTGCCAGCAGTCGGACAGGGTCCAGCAATCAGCCCCAGCATTTT. Translating it yields CASSRTGSSNQPQHF.

V is TRBV5-1 and J is TRBJ2-7, with TRBD2 matching over 13 bases. Germline assignment: CDR1 SGHRS and CDR2 YFSETQ. The CDR3 loop spans 14 amino acids. V lost 3 bases, J lost 6 bases, and 3 bases stayed unmatched. CDR3 nucleotide sequence: TGCGCCAGCAGCTACGGGACTAGCGGGGTCGAGCAGTACTTC. The encoded protein is CASSYGTSGVEQYF.

V gene TRBV10-1 combines with J gene TRBJ2-7; D perhaps matches TRBD2 (5 bases). Germline values: CDR1 WNHNN, CDR2 SYGVQD (reference sequence). The V end lost 5 bases, the J end lost 2 bases, and 10 bases lay between the germline ends. The CDR3 sequence is 13 residues long. The CDR3 loop is CASSSGFPYEQYF. CDR3 in DNA: TGCGCCAGCAGTTCGGGGTTCCCCTACGAGCAGTACTTC.

This clonotype was seen more than once but under ten times. The chain is built from TRBV7-8 and TRBJ1-1; D is unclear. V lost 0 bases to trimming and J lost 8 bases, with 7 bases between them. From germline, CDR1 is SGHVS and CDR2 FQNEAQ. The CDR3 extends over 12 amino acids. CDR3 amino acids: CASSLAHSEAFF. The CDR3 nucleotides read TGTGCCAGCAGCTTAGCGCACAGCGAAGCTTTCTTT.

This clonotype was recorded many times. The chain couples TRBV14 to TRBJ2-1, with 11 bases fitting TRBD2. V trimming: 0 bases; J trimming: 10 bases; junction bases outside the gene matches: 8. The V gene's germline CDR1 is SGHDN and CDR2 FVKESK. The CDR3 is 16 residues long. The CDR3 here is CASSQDPASGRTEQFF. Written as DNA, the CDR3 is TGTGCCAGCAGCCAAGATCCGGCTAGCGGGAGGACAGAGCAGTTCTTC.

V is TRBV9 and J is TRBJ1-1, with D hard to call. Germline CDR1 and CDR2: SGDLS and YYNGEE. The CDR3 has 14 amino acids. Trimming removed 0 bases from V and 2 bases from J, with 8 bases in between. For the CDR3, the DNA is TGTGCCAGCAGCGTAGTGGGTGCAAACACTGAAGCTTTCTTT. This gives the protein CASSVVGANTEAFF.

The table lists this clonotype with many counts. The genes are TRBV12-3 or TRBV12-4 and TRBJ2-6; no definite D call. This CDR3 has 15 residues. V was shortened by 3 bases and J by 1 base, with 7 bases between the two germline ends. This CDR3 reads CASSFSPSGANVLTF. CDR3 DNA: TGTGCCAGCAGTTTTAGTCCATCTGGGGCCAACGTCCTGACTTTC.

This chain joins TRBV20-1 and TRBJ2-7; D unresolved. CDR1 DFQATT and CDR2 SNEGSKA come from the germline V gene (reference sequence). The V end lost 0 bases, the J end lost 3 bases, and 12 bases lay between the germline ends. The CDR3 runs to 14 residues. The CDR3: CSARDALKGYEQYF. CDR3 nucleotide sequence: TGCAGTGCTAGAGATGCCCTGAAGGGCTACGAGCAGTACTTC.

This clonotype was detected a few times. J is TRBJ1-4 and V is TRBV7-9, with 7 nucleotides matching TRBD1. Germline CDR1 and CDR2: SEHNR and FQNEAQ (reference sequence). This CDR3 is 15 amino acids long. Germline trimming cut 0 bases from V and 7 bases from J; bases unmatched to any gene: 5. In DNA form, the CDR3 reads TGTGCCAGCAGCTTAGCCGGACAGGATACTGAAAAACTGTTTTTT. It codes for CASSLAGQDTEKLFF.

This rearrangement joins TRBV24-1 to TRBJ2-1, with D possibly TRBD2 on 6 matching bases. Germline assignment: CDR1 KGHDR and CDR2 SFDVKD. This CDR3 contains 15 residues. Deletions cut 0 bases from V and 5 bases from J, with 10 bases between. The CDR3 reads CATSDLGEANNEQFF. The CDR3 region has the DNA TGTGCCACCAGTGATTTGGGGGAGGCGAACAATGAGCAGTTCTTC.

Only a few counts were recorded for this clonotype. This sequence joins TRBV5-6 and TRBJ1-1; a possible D gene is TRBD1 (5 bases). Germline CDR1 SGHDT, CDR2 YYEEEE. CDR3 length: 14 residues. The V and J ends lost 0 bases and 7 bases respectively, with 13 bases between them. This chain's CDR3 is CASSLEEKRGEAFF. The CDR3 DNA is TGTGCCAGCAGCTTGGAAGAAAAAAGGGGTGAAGCTTTCTTT.

The rearrangement joins TRBV12-3 or TRBV12-4 to TRBJ1-5; D uncertain. The CDR3 runs to 16 residues. V was pared by 4 bases and J by 0 bases, with 13 bases between. This CDR3 is CASSSVGLSSNQPQHF. CDR3 nucleotide sequence: TGTGCCAGCAGTTCGGTTGGACTGAGTAGCAATCAGCCCCAGCATTTT.

This chain uses TRBV2 with TRBJ2-1, with 13 bases identical to TRBD2. Trimming at V came to 3 bases and at J to 0 bases, leaving 8 bases not matched to a gene. The CDR3 loop spans 19 amino acids. Germline-derived CDR1 and CDR2 are SNHLY and FYNNEI. Here the CDR3 DNA reads TGTGCCAGCAGTGATTGGACTAGCGGGGGAGTATTCTCCTACAATGAGCAGTTCTTC. Its protein is CASSDWTSGGVFSYNEQFF.

J is TRBJ2-7 and V is TRBV24-1; D could derive from TRBD1 or TRBD2 (5 bases each). In germline, CDR1 is KGHDR, CDR2 SFDVKD. The germline V and J ends were trimmed by 0 bases and 4 bases, with 6 bases remaining between them. The length of the CDR3 is 13 residues. In DNA, the CDR3 is TGTGCCACCAGTGATTTGGGGGGATACGAGCAGTACTTC. Translated: CATSDLGGYEQYF.